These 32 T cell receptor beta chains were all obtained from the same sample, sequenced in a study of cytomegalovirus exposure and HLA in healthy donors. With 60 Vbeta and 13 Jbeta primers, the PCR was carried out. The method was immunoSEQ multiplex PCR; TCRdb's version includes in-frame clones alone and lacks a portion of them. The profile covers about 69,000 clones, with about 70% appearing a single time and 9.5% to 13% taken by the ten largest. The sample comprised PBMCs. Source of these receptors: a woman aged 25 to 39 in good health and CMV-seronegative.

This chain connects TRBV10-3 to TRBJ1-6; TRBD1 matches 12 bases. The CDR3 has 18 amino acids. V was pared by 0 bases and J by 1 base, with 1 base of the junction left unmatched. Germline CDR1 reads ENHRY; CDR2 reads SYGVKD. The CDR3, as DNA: TGTGCCATCAGTGAGTCGGGACAGGGGGCTTCCTATAATTCACCCCTCCACTTT. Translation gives CAISESGQGASYNSPLHF.

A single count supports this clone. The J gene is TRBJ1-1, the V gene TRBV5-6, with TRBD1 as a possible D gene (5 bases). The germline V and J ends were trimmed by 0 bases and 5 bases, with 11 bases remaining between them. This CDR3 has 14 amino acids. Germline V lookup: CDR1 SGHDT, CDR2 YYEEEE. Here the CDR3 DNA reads TGTGCCAGCAGCTTGGTAGGGGAAATGACTGAAGCTTTCTTT. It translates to CASSLVGEMTEAFF.

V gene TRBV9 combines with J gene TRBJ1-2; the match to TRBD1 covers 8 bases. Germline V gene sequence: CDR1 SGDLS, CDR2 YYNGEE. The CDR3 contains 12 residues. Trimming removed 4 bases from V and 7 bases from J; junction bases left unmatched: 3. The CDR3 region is CASSHGTGGYTF. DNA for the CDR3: TGTGCCAGCAGCCATGGGACAGGTGGCTACACCTTC.

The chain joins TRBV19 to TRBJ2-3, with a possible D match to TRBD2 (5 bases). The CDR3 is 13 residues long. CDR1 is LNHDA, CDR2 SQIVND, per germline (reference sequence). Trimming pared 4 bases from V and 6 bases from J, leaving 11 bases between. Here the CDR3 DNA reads TGTGCCAGTAGTACTACTAGGTACGATACGCAGTATTTT. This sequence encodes CASSTTRYDTQYF.

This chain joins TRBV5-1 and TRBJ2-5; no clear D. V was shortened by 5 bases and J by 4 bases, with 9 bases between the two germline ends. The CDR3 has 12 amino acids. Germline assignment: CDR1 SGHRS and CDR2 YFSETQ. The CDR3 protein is CASSSSLETQYF. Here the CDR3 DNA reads TGCGCCAGCAGTTCCTCTTTAGAGACCCAGTACTTC.

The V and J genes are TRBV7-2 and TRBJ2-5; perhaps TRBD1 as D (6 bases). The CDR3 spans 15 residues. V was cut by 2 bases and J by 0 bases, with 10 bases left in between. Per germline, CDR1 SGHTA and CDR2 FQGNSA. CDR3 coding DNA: TGTGCCAGCAGCTTATTGGGACAAGACCAAGAGACCCAGTACTTC. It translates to CASSLLGQDQETQYF.

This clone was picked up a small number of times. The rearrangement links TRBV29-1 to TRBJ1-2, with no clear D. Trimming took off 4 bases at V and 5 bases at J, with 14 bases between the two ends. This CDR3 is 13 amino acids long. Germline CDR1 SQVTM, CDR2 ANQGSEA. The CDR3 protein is CSVGSSAEYGYTF. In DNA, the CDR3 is TGCAGCGTTGGGAGTTCAGCAGAGTATGGCTACACCTTC.

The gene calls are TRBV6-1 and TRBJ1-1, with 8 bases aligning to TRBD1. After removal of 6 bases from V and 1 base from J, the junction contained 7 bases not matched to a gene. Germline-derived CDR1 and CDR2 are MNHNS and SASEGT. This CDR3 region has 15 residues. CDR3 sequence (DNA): TGTGCCAGCAGGGCGAGGACAGGGAGGAACACTGAAGCTTTCTTT. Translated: CASRARTGRNTEAFF.

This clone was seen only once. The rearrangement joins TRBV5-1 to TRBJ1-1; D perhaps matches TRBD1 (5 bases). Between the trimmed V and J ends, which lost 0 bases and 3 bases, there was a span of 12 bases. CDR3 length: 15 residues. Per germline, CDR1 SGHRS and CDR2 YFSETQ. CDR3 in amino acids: CASSLAGGGDTEAFF. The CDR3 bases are TGCGCCAGCAGCTTGGCCGGCGGGGGTGACACTGAAGCTTTCTTT.

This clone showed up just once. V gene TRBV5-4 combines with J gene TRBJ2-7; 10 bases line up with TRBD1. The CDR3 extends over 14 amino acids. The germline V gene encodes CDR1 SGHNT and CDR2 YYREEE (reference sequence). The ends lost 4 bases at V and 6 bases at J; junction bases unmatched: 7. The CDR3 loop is CASSTGQGGVEQYF. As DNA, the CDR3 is TGTGCCAGCAGCACCGGACAGGGGGGTGTCGAGCAGTACTTC.

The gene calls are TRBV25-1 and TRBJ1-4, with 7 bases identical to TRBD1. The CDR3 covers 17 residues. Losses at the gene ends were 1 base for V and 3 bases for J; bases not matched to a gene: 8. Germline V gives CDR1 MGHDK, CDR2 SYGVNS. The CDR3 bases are TGTGCCAGCAGTGAATTTGGCAGGGGGGATTCTAATGAAAAACTGTTTTTT. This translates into CASSEFGRGDSNEKLFF.

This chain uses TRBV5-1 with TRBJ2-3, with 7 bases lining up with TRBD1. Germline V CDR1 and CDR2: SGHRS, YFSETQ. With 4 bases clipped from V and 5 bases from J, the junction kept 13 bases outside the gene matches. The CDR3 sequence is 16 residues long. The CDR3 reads CASSLTTGPEVDTQYF. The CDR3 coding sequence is TGCGCCAGCAGCCTAACGACAGGGCCCGAGGTAGATACGCAGTATTTT.

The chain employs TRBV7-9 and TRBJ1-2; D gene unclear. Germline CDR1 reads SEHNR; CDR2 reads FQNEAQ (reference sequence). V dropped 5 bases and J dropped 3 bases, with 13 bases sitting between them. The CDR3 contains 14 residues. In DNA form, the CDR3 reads TGTGCCAGCAGCACAGAGAACGGCTACTATGGCTACACCTTC. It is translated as CASSTENGYYGYTF.

CDR3 in amino acids: CASTRGRDRGRRETQYF. Here the CDR3 DNA reads TGTGCCAGCACCCGCGGCCGGGACAGGGGGCGAAGAGAGACCCAGTACTTC. The V and J genes are TRBV11-2 and TRBJ2-5; 12 nucleotides line up with TRBD1. The CDR3 is 17 amino acids. Per the germline V gene, CDR1 is SGHAT and CDR2 is FQNNGV. The V and J ends lost 7 bases and 4 bases, in that order; junction bases with no gene match: 13.

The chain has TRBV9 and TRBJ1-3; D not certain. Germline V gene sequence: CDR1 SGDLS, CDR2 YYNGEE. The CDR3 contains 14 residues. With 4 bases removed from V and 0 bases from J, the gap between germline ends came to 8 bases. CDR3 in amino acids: CASSPGISGNTIYF. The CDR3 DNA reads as TGTGCCAGCAGCCCAGGCATCTCTGGAAACACCATATATTTT. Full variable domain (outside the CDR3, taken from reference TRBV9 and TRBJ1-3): DSGVTQTPKHLITATGQRVTLRCSPRSGDLSVYWYQQSLDQGLQFLIQYYNGEERAKGNILERFSAQQFPDLHSELNLSSLELGDSALYFCASSPGISGNTIYFGEGSWLTVV.

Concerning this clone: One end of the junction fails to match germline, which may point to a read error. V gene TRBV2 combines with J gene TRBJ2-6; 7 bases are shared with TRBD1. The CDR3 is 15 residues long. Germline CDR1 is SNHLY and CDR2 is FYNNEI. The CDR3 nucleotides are TGTGCCAGCAGCGAAGACAGGGCTGGGGCCAACGTCCTGACTTTC. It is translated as CASSEDRAGANVLTF.

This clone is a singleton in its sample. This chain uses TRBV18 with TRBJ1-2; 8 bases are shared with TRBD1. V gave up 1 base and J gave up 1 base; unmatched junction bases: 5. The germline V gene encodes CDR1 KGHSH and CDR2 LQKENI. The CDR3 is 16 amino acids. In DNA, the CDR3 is TGTGCCAGCTCACCACAAACTGGACAGGGTAACTATGGCTACACCTTC. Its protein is CASSPQTGQGNYGYTF.

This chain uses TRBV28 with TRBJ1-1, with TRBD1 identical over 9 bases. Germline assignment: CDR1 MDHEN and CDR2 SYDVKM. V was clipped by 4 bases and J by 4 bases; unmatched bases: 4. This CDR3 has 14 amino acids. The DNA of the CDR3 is TGTGCCAGCAGTTACGGGACAGGGTCCACTGAAGCTTTCTTT. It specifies CASSYGTGSTEAFF.

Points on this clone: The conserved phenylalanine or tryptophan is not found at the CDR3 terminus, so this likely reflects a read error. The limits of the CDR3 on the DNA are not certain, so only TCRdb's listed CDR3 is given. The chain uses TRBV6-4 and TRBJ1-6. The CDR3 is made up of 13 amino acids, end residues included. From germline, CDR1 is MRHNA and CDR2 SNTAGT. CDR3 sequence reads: CASSGGENSPLQV.

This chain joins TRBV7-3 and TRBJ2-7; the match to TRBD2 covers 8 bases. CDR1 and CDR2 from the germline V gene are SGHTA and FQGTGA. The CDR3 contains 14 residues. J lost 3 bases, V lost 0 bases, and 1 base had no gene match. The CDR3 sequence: CASSLTRGGYEQYF. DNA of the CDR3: TGTGCCAGCAGCTTAACCCGGGGGGGCTACGAGCAGTACTTC.

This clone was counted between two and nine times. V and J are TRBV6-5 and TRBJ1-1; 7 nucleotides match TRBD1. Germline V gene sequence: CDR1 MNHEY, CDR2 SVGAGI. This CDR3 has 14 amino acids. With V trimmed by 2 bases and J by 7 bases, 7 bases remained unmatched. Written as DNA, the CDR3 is TGTGCCAGCAGTTACGGTAGGGGGCTGGGTGAAGCTTTCTTT. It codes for CASSYGRGLGEAFF.

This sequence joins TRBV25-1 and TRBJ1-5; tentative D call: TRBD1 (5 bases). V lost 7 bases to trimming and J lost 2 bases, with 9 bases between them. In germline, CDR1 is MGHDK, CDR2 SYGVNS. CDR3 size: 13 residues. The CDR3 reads CASTSTGNQPQHF. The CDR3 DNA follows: TGTGCCAGCACCTCGACAGGCAATCAGCCCCAGCATTTT.

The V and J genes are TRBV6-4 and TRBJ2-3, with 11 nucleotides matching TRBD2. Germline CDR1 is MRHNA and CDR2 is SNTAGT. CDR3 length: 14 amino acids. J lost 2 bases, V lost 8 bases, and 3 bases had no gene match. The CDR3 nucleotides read TGTGCCAGCGCGACTAGCGGGGACACAGATACGCAGTATTTT. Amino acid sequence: CASATSGDTDTQYF.

The CDR3: CASSPSQGFNEKLFF. CDR3 bases: TGTGCCAGCTCACCATCCCAGGGGTTTAATGAAAAACTGTTTTTT. The chain has TRBV18 and TRBJ1-4; D might be TRBD1 (6 bases). The CDR3 has 15 amino acids. The germline V and J ends were trimmed by 2 bases and 4 bases, with 11 bases remaining between them. Germline V gene lookup returns CDR1 KGHSH and CDR2 LQKENI.

CDR3 DNA sequence: TGTGCCAGCAGCTCCCCGTCGCGGAGAGATACGCAGTATTTT. Translated: CASSSPSRRDTQYF. The rearrangement links TRBV7-3 to TRBJ2-3; D not resolved. There are 14 residues in the CDR3. Trimming removed 4 bases at V and 5 bases at J, with 13 bases between. CDR1 and CDR2 from the germline V gene are SGHTA and FQGTGA.

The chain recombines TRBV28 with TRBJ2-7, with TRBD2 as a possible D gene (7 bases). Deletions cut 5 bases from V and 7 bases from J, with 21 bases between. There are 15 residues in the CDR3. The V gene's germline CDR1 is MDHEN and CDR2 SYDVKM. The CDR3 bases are TGTGCCAGCAGTCCATGGGGGGGCTTCAAGAGGGAGCAGTACTTC. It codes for CASSPWGGFKREQYF. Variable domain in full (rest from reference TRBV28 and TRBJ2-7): DVKVTQSSRYLVKRTGEKVFLECVQDMDHENMFWYRQDPGLGLRLIYFSYDVKMKEKGDIPEGYSVSREKKERFSLILESASTNQTSMYLCASSPWGGFKREQYFGPGTRLTVT.

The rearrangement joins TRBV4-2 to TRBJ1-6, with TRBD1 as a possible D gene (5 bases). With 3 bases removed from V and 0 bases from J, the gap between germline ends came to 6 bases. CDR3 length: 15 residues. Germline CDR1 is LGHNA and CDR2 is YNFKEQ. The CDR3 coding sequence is TGTGCCAGCAGCCAGGGGGGCTCCTATAATTCACCCCTCCACTTT. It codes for CASSQGGSYNSPLHF.

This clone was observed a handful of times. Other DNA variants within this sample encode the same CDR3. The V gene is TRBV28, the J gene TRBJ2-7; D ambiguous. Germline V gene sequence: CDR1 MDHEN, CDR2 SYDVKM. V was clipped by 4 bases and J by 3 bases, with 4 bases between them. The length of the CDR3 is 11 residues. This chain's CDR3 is CASSSFYEQYF. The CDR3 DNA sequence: TGTGCCAGCAGTTCTTTCTACGAGCAGTACTTC.

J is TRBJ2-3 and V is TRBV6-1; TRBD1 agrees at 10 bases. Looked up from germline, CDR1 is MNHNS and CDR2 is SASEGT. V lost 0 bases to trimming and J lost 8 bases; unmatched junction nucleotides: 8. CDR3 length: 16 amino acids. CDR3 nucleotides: TGTGCCAGCAGTGAAGCGGCGGGACAGGGGACTGGTACGCAGTATTTT. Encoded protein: CASSEAAGQGTGTQYF.

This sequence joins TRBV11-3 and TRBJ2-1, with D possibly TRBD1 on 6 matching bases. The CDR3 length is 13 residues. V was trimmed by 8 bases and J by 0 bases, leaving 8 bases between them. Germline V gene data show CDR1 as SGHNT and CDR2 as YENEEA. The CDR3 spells CASQDSSYNEQFF. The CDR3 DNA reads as TGTGCCAGCCAGGACAGCTCCTACAATGAGCAGTTCTTC.

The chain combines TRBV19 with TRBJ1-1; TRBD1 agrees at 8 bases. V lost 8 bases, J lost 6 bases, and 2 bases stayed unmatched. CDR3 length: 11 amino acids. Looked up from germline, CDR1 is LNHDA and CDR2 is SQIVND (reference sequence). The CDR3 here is CASGQGAEAFF. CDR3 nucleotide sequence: TGTGCCAGTGGACAGGGCGCTGAAGCTTTCTTT.

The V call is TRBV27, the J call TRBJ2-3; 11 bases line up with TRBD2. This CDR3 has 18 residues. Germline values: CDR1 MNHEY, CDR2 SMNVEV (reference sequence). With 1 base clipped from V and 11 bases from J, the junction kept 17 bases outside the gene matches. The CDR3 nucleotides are TGTGCCAGCAGTTTATTCGGGTCGGCTAGCGGGGGGCTTCAAGAGCAGTATTTT. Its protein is CASSLFGSASGGLQEQYF.